This passage covers 29 T cell receptor beta chains from one sample sequenced in a study of technical replicates of blood from a few donors. The assay was immunoSEQ multiplex PCR, and TCRdb's table has in-frame clones only and misses some. This table holds some 90,000 clones, approximately 95% found once. The sequencing input was T cells isolated from PBMCs. Receptor source: a human donor in good health.

This chain connects TRBV6-4 to TRBJ2-4; 13 positions match TRBD2. Germline assignment: CDR1 MRHNA and CDR2 SNTAGT. This CDR3 has 19 residues. V trimming: 7 bases; J trimming: 0 bases; junction bases outside the gene matches: 12. The CDR3 nucleotides read TGTGCCAGCATTCCCGGGACTAGCGGGGAAGGGCTAGCCAAAAACATTCAGTACTTC. This codes for CASIPGTSGEGLAKNIQYF.

This chain connects TRBV5-8 to TRBJ2-7; D is perhaps TRBD2 (6 bases). Germline assignment: CDR1 SGHTS and CDR2 YDEGEE. V lost 0 bases, J lost 2 bases, and 9 bases lay in between. CDR3 length: 14 amino acids. DNA of the CDR3: TGTGCCAGCAGCTTGGGACAGCGGGCCTACGAGCAGTACTTC. Its translation: CASSLGQRAYEQYF.

This chain links TRBV6-1 with TRBJ2-1, with 10 bases identical to TRBD2. The CDR3 covers 17 residues. Germline V CDR1 and CDR2: MNHNS, SASEGT. Trimming removed 2 bases from V and 0 bases from J; junction bases left unmatched: 4. The CDR3 loop is CASSELAGVRSYNEQFF. The CDR3 DNA reads as TGTGCCAGCAGTGAACTAGCGGGAGTCCGCTCCTACAATGAGCAGTTCTTC.

The J gene is TRBJ1-5, the V gene TRBV16; D not certain. Per germline, CDR1 KGHSY and CDR2 FQNENV. This CDR3 is 14 amino acids long. V shed 4 bases and J shed 1 base, with 8 bases lying between them. The CDR3 DNA reads as TGTGCCAGCAGCCCCGGGGAGAGCAATCAGCCCCAGCATTTT. This encodes CASSPGESNQPQHF.

The chain combines TRBV9 with TRBJ2-1, with 7 bases identical to TRBD2. Germline-derived CDR1 and CDR2 are SGDLS and YYNGEE. With 0 bases clipped from V and 4 bases from J, the junction kept 7 bases outside the gene matches. The CDR3 loop spans 16 amino acids. The CDR3 sequence is CASSVGGGSNYNEQFF. The CDR3, as DNA: TGTGCCAGCAGCGTAGGAGGCGGGAGTAATTACAATGAGCAGTTCTTC. Combining the CDR3 with reference TRBV9 and TRBJ2-1 gives the whole variable domain DSGVTQTPKHLITATGQRVTLRCSPRSGDLSVYWYQQSLDQGLQFLIQYYNGEERAKGNILERFSAQQFPDLHSELNLSSLELGDSALYFCASSVGGGSNYNEQFFGPGTRLTVL.

The chain combines TRBV12-5 with TRBJ2-7, with 9 bases matching TRBD1. Germline CDR1 reads LGHNT; CDR2 reads FRNRAP. V dropped 1 base and J dropped 5; count of bases not matched to a gene: 0. The CDR3 runs to 13 residues. CDR3 DNA sequence: TGTGCTAGTGGTTTGGGGACAGGGGACGAGCAGTACTTC. The encoded protein is CASGLGTGDEQYF.

V usage is TRBV29-1 and J usage is TRBJ2-1; D gene ambiguous. V was shortened by 0 bases and J by 1 base, with 7 bases between the two germline ends. The CDR3 runs 14 residues. Per germline, CDR1 SQVTM and CDR2 ANQGSEA. CDR3 nucleotides: TGCAGCGTTGAAGATTCCCTTTCCTACAATGAGCAGTTCTTC. Encoded protein: CSVEDSLSYNEQFF.

This chain connects TRBV4-1 to TRBJ1-5; the match to TRBD1 covers 8 bases. Trimming removed 2 bases from V and 8 bases from J; junction bases left unmatched: 5. Germline CDR1 and CDR2: MGHRA and YSYEKL. This CDR3 has 14 amino acids. CDR3 protein: CASSQLDREEPQHF. CDR3 sequence (DNA): TGCGCCAGCAGCCAATTGGACAGGGAAGAGCCCCAGCATTTT.

This sequence joins TRBV7-3 and TRBJ2-1; 16 nucleotides agree with TRBD2. The V segment lost 7 bases and the J segment 10 bases; nucleotides outside the gene matches: 7. The germline V gene has CDR1 SGHTA and CDR2 FQGTGA. The CDR3 totals 15 residues. The CDR3 coding sequence is TGTGCCAGCAACTCGGGACTAGCGGGAGGGGGAGAGCAGTTCTTC. It is translated as CASNSGLAGGGEQFF.

Remarks on this clone: A junction end diverges from the germline sequence, so it may reflect a read error. This sequence joins TRBV19 and TRBJ2-6; TRBD1 agrees at 7 bases. The CDR3 is made up of 12 amino acids. Germline CDR1 and CDR2: LNHDA and SQIVND (reference sequence). The CDR3 region is CPTGDGANVLTF. In nucleotides, the CDR3 is TGCCCCACAGGGGATGGGGCCAACGTCCTGACTTTC.

V is TRBV7-9 and J is TRBJ1-1; TRBD1 agrees at 11 bases. In germline, CDR1 is SEHNR, CDR2 FQNEAQ (reference sequence). The CDR3 covers 16 residues. J lost 2 bases, V lost 5 bases, and 7 bases had no gene match. In DNA, the CDR3 is TGTGCCAGCAGCCCGTACAGGACAGGGGGCAACACTGAAGCTTTCTTT. This encodes CASSPYRTGGNTEAFF. Together with reference TRBV7-9 and TRBJ1-1, the CDR3 gives the full variable domain: DTGVSQNPRHKITKRGQNVTFRCDPISEHNRLYWYRQTLGQGPEFLTYFQNEAQLEKSRLLSDRFSAERPKGSFSTLEIQRTEQGDSAMYLCASSPYRTGGNTEAFFGQGTRLTVV.

This sequence joins TRBV4-1 and TRBJ1-3, with D unresolved. Germline assignment: CDR1 MGHRA and CDR2 YSYEKL. The ends were cut back, 3 bases at V and 0 bases at J, with 12 bases in the middle. The CDR3 runs 16 residues. This CDR3 is CASSQSRFDSGNTIYF. CDR3 in DNA: TGCGCCAGCAGCCAGTCCCGGTTTGACTCTGGAAACACCATATATTTT.

This chain links TRBV19 with TRBJ2-7; D is possibly TRBD1 (5 bases). Germline V gives CDR1 LNHDA, CDR2 SQIVND (reference sequence). Trimming shortened V by 3 bases and J by 4 bases, and 13 bases separated the two germline ends. This CDR3 has 14 amino acids. This chain's CDR3 is CASSISGAVYEQYF. In DNA form, the CDR3 reads TGTGCCAGTAGTATCAGTGGGGCAGTTTACGAGCAGTACTTC. Combining the CDR3 with reference TRBV19 and TRBJ2-7 gives the whole variable domain DGGITQSPKYLFRKEGQNVTLSCEQNLNHDAMYWYRQDPGQGLRLIYYSQIVNDFQKGDIAEGYSVSREKKESFPLTVTSAQKNPTAFYLCASSISGAVYEQYFGPGTRLTVT.

The V and J genes are TRBV4-2 and TRBJ2-7; 7 bases are a match to TRBD2. CDR1 and CDR2 from the germline V gene are LGHNA and YNFKEQ. Trimming cost V 1 base and J 2 bases; bases outside gene matches: 8. The CDR3 runs 16 residues. CDR3 in amino acids: CASSQAPGGSPYEQYF. In DNA, the CDR3 is TGTGCCAGCAGCCAAGCTCCGGGGGGTAGCCCCTACGAGCAGTACTTC.

This chain connects TRBV2 to TRBJ2-1, with 10 bases that match TRBD2. The length of the CDR3 is 22 residues. Looked up from germline, CDR1 is SNHLY and CDR2 is FYNNEI. With V trimmed by 7 bases and J by 0 bases, 24 bases remained unmatched. The CDR3 DNA sequence: TGTGCCAGCACGTTTTGGACTAGCGGAACTCTGCCTCAAAGGAGCTCCTACAATGAGCAGTTCTTC. This sequence encodes CASTFWTSGTLPQRSSYNEQFF.

The chain is built from TRBV27 and TRBJ1-5; the D is unclear. From germline, CDR1 is MNHEY and CDR2 SMNVEV (reference sequence). The CDR3 has 12 amino acids. The V end was cut by 5 bases, the J end by 7 bases, with 9 bases between. The CDR3 spells CASSRLGQPQHF. CDR3 DNA sequence: TGTGCCAGCAGTAGGCTCGGGCAGCCCCAGCATTTT.

The V call is TRBV19, the J call TRBJ1-5; D unclear. The V end was cut by 5 bases, the J end by 11 bases, with 22 bases between. CDR1 LNHDA and CDR2 SQIVND come from the germline V gene (reference sequence). This CDR3 is 15 amino acids long. The CDR3: CASSETPPLSNSQHF. DNA for the CDR3: TGTGCCAGTAGTGAAACACCGCCCTTAAGTAATTCCCAGCATTTT.

J is TRBJ2-1 and V is TRBV7-6; D is possibly TRBD2 (7 bases). This CDR3 spans 17 amino acids. Germline V gene data show CDR1 as SGHVS and CDR2 as FNYEAQ. Trimming removed 5 bases from V and 1 base from J, with 18 bases in between. DNA for the CDR3: TGTGCCAGCAGCCAGGCTAGGGGAGGGACATCCTACAATGAGCAGTTCTTC. Its translation is CASSQARGGTSYNEQFF.

The chain carries TRBV7-8 and TRBJ2-7; 7 bases agree with TRBD2. V dropped 2 bases and J dropped 3; count of bases not matched to a gene: 19. This CDR3 spans 19 amino acids. Germline V gene data show CDR1 as SGHVS and CDR2 as FQNEAQ. The CDR3 sequence is CASSLSNEFMGLRDYEQYF. The DNA of the CDR3 is TGTGCCAGCAGCTTATCTAATGAGTTTATGGGACTACGGGACTACGAGCAGTACTTC.

This sequence joins TRBV7-3 and TRBJ2-3; D gene ambiguous. Germline loops: CDR1 SGHTA, CDR2 FQGTGA. The CDR3 extends over 12 amino acids. With 5 bases removed from V and 8 bases from J, the gap between germline ends came to 11 bases. CDR3 coding DNA: TGTGCCAGCAGCGCCTTGTCCGGTACGCAGTATTTT. Amino acid sequence: CASSALSGTQYF. The complete variable domain, with remaining parts taken from reference TRBV7-3 and TRBJ2-3, reads GAGVSQTPSNKVTEKGKYVELRCDPISGHTALYWYRQSLGQGPEFLIYFQGTGAADDSGLPNDRFFAVRPEGSVSTLKIQRTERGDSAVYLCASSALSGTQYFGPGTRLTVL.

This chain uses TRBV4-1 with TRBJ1-4, with D perhaps TRBD1 (6 bases). V was clipped by 7 bases and J by 8 bases, with 20 bases between them. The CDR3 extends over 15 amino acids. Per the germline V gene, CDR1 is MGHRA and CDR2 is YSYEKL. The CDR3 sequence: CASTYRGAPEEKLFF. In nucleotides, the CDR3 is TGCGCCAGCACCTATCGGGGGGCGCCGGAGGAAAAACTGTTTTTT.

The chain joins TRBV2 to TRBJ2-1, with D tentatively TRBD2 (6 bases). The V gene lost 5 bases and the J gene lost 8 bases, with 22 bases spanning the gap. The CDR3 extends over 16 amino acids. The germline V gene encodes CDR1 SNHLY and CDR2 FYNNEI. The CDR3 region is CASSQGGRGAVDEQFF. CDR3 in DNA: TGTGCCAGCAGTCAGGGAGGAAGGGGAGCTGTCGATGAGCAGTTCTTC.

This rearrangement joins TRBV11-2 to TRBJ2-7; 12 nucleotides agree with TRBD2. J was trimmed by 0 bases and V by 1 base; bases with no gene match: 4. CDR1 SGHAT and CDR2 FQNNGV come from the germline V gene. The CDR3 is made up of 17 amino acids. CDR3 protein: CASSLAGLAGSSYEQYF. The CDR3, as DNA: TGTGCCAGCAGCTTAGCCGGACTAGCGGGGAGCTCCTACGAGCAGTACTTC. Combining the CDR3 with reference TRBV11-2 and TRBJ2-7 gives the whole variable domain EAGVAQSPRYKIIEKRQSVAFWCNPISGHATLYWYQQILGQGPKLLIQFQNNGVVDDSQLPKDRFSAERLKGVDSTLKIQPAKLEDSAVYLCASSLAGLAGSSYEQYFGPGTRLTVT.

This sequence joins TRBV6-4 and TRBJ2-1, with a tentative D call TRBD2 (5 bases). Trimming left V 4 bases short and J 10 bases short, with 23 bases between. Per the germline V gene, CDR1 is MRHNA and CDR2 is SNTAGT. The CDR3 loop spans 16 amino acids. The CDR3 protein is CASSARALVASGEQFF. CDR3 coding DNA: TGTGCCAGCAGTGCCCGGGCACTAGTTGCATCGGGGGAGCAGTTCTTC.

The chain has TRBV14 and TRBJ2-1; 8 nucleotides line up with TRBD2. The J segment lost 6 bases and the V segment lost 2 bases, leaving 9 bases of the junction unmatched. CDR3 length: 16 residues. The germline V gene has CDR1 SGHDN and CDR2 FVKESK. CDR3: CASSQPQREIFNEQFF. In nucleotides, the CDR3 is TGTGCCAGCAGCCAACCTCAGCGGGAGATATTCAATGAGCAGTTCTTC.

The chain carries TRBV7-9 and TRBJ1-5, with D unresolved. This CDR3 spans 12 amino acids. Per the germline V gene, CDR1 is SEHNR and CDR2 is FQNEAQ (reference sequence). The ends were cut back, 4 bases at V and 4 bases at J, with 5 bases in the middle. The CDR3 loop is CASSSYNQPQHF. In DNA form, the CDR3 reads TGTGCCAGCAGCTCCTATAATCAGCCCCAGCATTTT. The variable domain in full, with the rest retrieved from reference TRBV7-9 and TRBJ1-5, is DTGVSQNPRHKITKRGQNVTFRCDPISEHNRLYWYRQTLGQGPEFLTYFQNEAQLEKSRLLSDRFSAERPKGSFSTLEIQRTEQGDSAMYLCASSSYNQPQHFGDGTRLSIL.

V and J are TRBV2 and TRBJ2-4, with unresolved D. Germline CDR1 is SNHLY and CDR2 is FYNNEI. The CDR3 length is 13 residues. Trimming shortened V by 5 bases and J by 8 bases, and 13 bases separated the two germline ends. The CDR3 DNA follows: TGTGCCAGCAGTACAGAGCCCCCGGACATTCAGTACTTC. This gives the protein CASSTEPPDIQYF.

The rearrangement uses TRBV18 and TRBJ2-1; D is perhaps TRBD2 (6 bases). Trimming pared 8 bases from V and 5 bases from J, leaving 13 bases between. The CDR3 contains 13 residues. Germline values: CDR1 KGHSH, CDR2 LQKENI. DNA of the CDR3: TGTGCCAGCACCGGAGGGTTCAACAATGAGCAGTTCTTC. This gives the protein CASTGGFNNEQFF.

This chain joins TRBV6-5 and TRBJ1-1; D is uncertain. Trimming removed 7 bases from V and 3 bases from J, with 15 bases in between. Germline CDR1 MNHEY, CDR2 SVGAGI. The CDR3 is made up of 14 amino acids. CDR3 loop: CASIEGGRYTEAFF. The CDR3 nucleotides are TGTGCCAGCATCGAGGGAGGGAGGTACACTGAAGCTTTCTTT.